The 30 T cell receptor beta chains listed next were all sequenced from one sample in a study of blood T cell repertoires in COVID-19. Clones were sequenced by immunoSEQ multiplex PCR, and TCRdb holds only the in-frame ones, with some missing. The table has a few hundred thousand clones, approximately 80% seen once. The sample taken for sequencing was peripheral blood. The receptors shown here come from a human donor with acute or convalescent COVID-19. The donor label of this sample is uncertain.

In its sample, this clone was seen a few times. This chain uses TRBV6-5 with TRBJ2-1, with 7 bases lining up with TRBD2. Germline CDR1 reads MNHEY; CDR2 reads SVGAGI. V trimming: 0 bases; J trimming: 15 bases; junction bases outside the gene matches: 14. The CDR3 consists of 15 residues. Written as DNA, the CDR3 is TGTGCCAGCAGTTACTCGGTGGCGGGAGTCGGTCCGCCGTTCTTC. Translated: CASSYSVAGVGPPFF.

The V call is TRBV6-5, the J call TRBJ1-1, with 9 bases lining up with TRBD1. Per the germline V gene, CDR1 is MNHEY and CDR2 is SVGAGI. This CDR3 is built from 16 residues. Germline trimming cut 2 bases from V and 1 base from J; bases unmatched to any gene: 5. CDR3 amino acids: CASSYPQGAGNTEAFF. The CDR3 nucleotides are TGTGCCAGCAGTTACCCACAGGGGGCGGGGAACACTGAAGCTTTCTTT.

This clone appeared a single time. This rearrangement joins TRBV3-1 (or the pseudogene TRBV3-2) to TRBJ2-7; weak D call: TRBD2 (5 bases). V was trimmed by 4 bases and J by 0 bases, leaving 13 bases between them. The CDR3 contains 15 residues. Per the germline V gene, CDR1 is LGHDT and CDR2 is YNNKEL (reference sequence). DNA of the CDR3: TGTGCCAGCAGCCCAAGCCCCGGGATCTCCTACGAGCAGTACTTC. Translation: CASSPSPGISYEQYF.

This sequence joins TRBV2 and TRBJ2-3, with D perhaps matching TRBD1 (6 bases). The ends were cut back, 3 bases at V and 0 bases at J, with 13 bases in the middle. CDR3 size: 16 residues. CDR1 SNHLY and CDR2 FYNNEI come from the germline V gene. The CDR3 loop is CASSDVRGSSTDTQYF. The CDR3 DNA reads as TGTGCCAGCAGTGATGTGAGGGGGAGTAGCACAGATACGCAGTATTTT.

The chain combines TRBV15 with TRBJ1-1, with TRBD1 as a possible D gene (6 bases). Germline V gene data show CDR1 as LNHNV and CDR2 as YYDKDF (reference sequence). This CDR3 comprises 14 residues. Trimming shortened V by 4 bases and J by 5 bases, and 14 bases separated the two germline ends. The CDR3 protein is CATSKKTGWTEAFF. CDR3 sequence (DNA): TGTGCCACCAGCAAAAAGACAGGATGGACTGAAGCTTTCTTT.

This chain links TRBV4-1 with TRBJ1-2; 7 bases map to TRBD1. The J segment lost 3 bases and the V segment lost 1 base, leaving 8 bases of the junction unmatched. The germline gives CDR1 MGHRA, CDR2 YSYEKL. This CDR3 is 16 amino acids long. Written as DNA, the CDR3 is TGCGCCAGCAGCCAAGTCGCGGAAGGGACAGACTATGGCTACACCTTC. Its protein is CASSQVAEGTDYGYTF.

This chain joins TRBV18 and TRBJ2-1, with TRBD2 as a possible D gene (6 bases). V lost 2 bases and J 3 bases, leaving 11 bases between the germline ends. Per germline, CDR1 KGHSH and CDR2 LQKENI. The CDR3 sequence is 15 residues long. CDR3 in DNA: TGTGCCAGCTCACCAAACGCGCGGGGCTACAATGAGCAGTTCTTC. Protein: CASSPNARGYNEQFF.

V is TRBV28 and J is TRBJ1-6; TRBD1 agrees at 7 bases. The CDR3 runs 15 residues. V lost 6 bases to trimming and J lost 9 bases; unmatched junction nucleotides: 11. Germline V gives CDR1 MDHEN, CDR2 SYDVKM. The CDR3 loop is CASSPQRQGGSPLHF. The CDR3 nucleotides read TGTGCCAGCAGCCCCCAAAGACAGGGTGGTTCACCCCTCCACTTT.

The chain has TRBV5-6 and TRBJ2-1, with D possibly TRBD1 on 6 matching bases. The V gene's germline CDR1 is SGHDT and CDR2 YYEEEE. CDR3 length: 13 residues. The V end was cut by 1 base, the J end by 6 bases, with 8 bases between. The chain's CDR3 is CASSLKDSNEQFF. The CDR3 DNA reads TGTGCCAGCAGCTTGAAGGACAGCAATGAGCAGTTCTTC. Full variable domain (outside the CDR3, taken from reference TRBV5-6 and TRBJ2-1): DAGVTQSPTHLIKTRGQQVTLRCSPKSGHDTVSWYQQALGQGPQFIFQYYEEEERQRGNFPDRFSGHQFPNYSSELNVNALLLGDSALYLCASSLKDSNEQFFGPGTRLTVL.

In its sample, this clone was seen once. Germline is not matched at one junction end, which may reflect a read error. This chain uses TRBV20-1 with TRBJ2-7; no reliable D call. The V gene's germline CDR1 is DFQATT and CDR2 SNEGSKA (reference sequence). The CDR3 consists of 11 residues. The CDR3 region is CSARDSPIQIF. In DNA, the CDR3 is TGCAGTGCTAGAGATAGTCCTATTCAAATCTTC.

The V call is TRBV28, the J call TRBJ1-6; 12 bases line up with TRBD1. Germline CDR1 MDHEN, CDR2 SYDVKM. V dropped 8 bases and J dropped 9; count of bases not matched to a gene: 8. This CDR3 has 15 amino acids. Here the CDR3 reads CASSSGTGGASPLHF. The CDR3 region has the DNA TGTGCCAGCTCCTCCGGGACAGGGGGCGCTTCACCCCTCCACTTT.

The chain employs TRBV19 and TRBJ2-7; 9 bases line up with TRBD2. The CDR3 covers 15 residues. Germline V gene lookup returns CDR1 LNHDA and CDR2 SQIVND (reference sequence). J lost 4 bases, V lost 5 bases, and 9 bases had no gene match. The CDR3 sequence: CASSPSSGVLYEQYF. CDR3 DNA sequence: TGTGCCAGTAGTCCATCTAGCGGGGTCTTATACGAGCAGTACTTC.

The chain is built from TRBV28 and TRBJ1-2; D may be TRBD1 (5 bases). Looked up from germline, CDR1 is MDHEN and CDR2 is SYDVKM. V lost 6 bases, J lost 5 bases, and 16 bases lay in between. The CDR3 loop spans 14 amino acids. This CDR3 is CASSLKGLGYGYTF. In nucleotides, the CDR3 is TGTGCCAGCAGCCTTAAGGGACTGGGGTATGGCTACACCTTC.

In its sample, this clone was seen once. The rearrangement uses TRBV4-1 and TRBJ2-7; D might be TRBD1 (5 bases). Germline CDR1 and CDR2: MGHRA and YSYEKL. Trimming shortened V by 2 bases and J by 2 bases, and 19 bases separated the two germline ends. The length of the CDR3 is 17 residues. CDR3 protein: CASSQTPSWGGTYEQYF. The CDR3 DNA reads as TGCGCCAGCAGCCAAACGCCTTCGTGGGGCGGAACCTACGAGCAGTACTTC.

This rearrangement joins TRBV7-2 to TRBJ2-5, with D possibly matching TRBD2 (5 bases). V shed 3 bases and J shed 4 bases, with 9 bases lying between them. This CDR3 contains 13 residues. The germline CDR1 and CDR2 sequences are SGHTA and FQGNSA. In nucleotides, the CDR3 is TGTGCCAGCAGCTTCGGCGGGCGAGAGACCCAGTACTTC. Residues: CASSFGGRETQYF.

This chain connects TRBV2 to TRBJ2-5; 9 nucleotides align to TRBD1. The CDR3 consists of 13 residues. The trim removed 8 bases at V and 7 bases at J, leaving 8 bases unmatched. Germline CDR1 and CDR2: SNHLY and FYNNEI. The CDR3 sequence: CASGIQGARTQYF. DNA of the CDR3: TGTGCCAGCGGCATACAGGGGGCCCGGACCCAGTACTTC. Full variable domain (remainder filled in from reference TRBV2 and TRBJ2-5): EPEVTQTPSHQVTQMGQEVILRCVPISNHLYFYWYRQILGQKVEFLVSFYNNEISEKSEIFDDQFSVERPDGSNFTLKIRSTKLEDSAMYFCASGIQGARTQYFGPGTRLLVL.

The DNA for the CDR3 is TGTGCCAGCAGCTGGACAGGGAACGAGCAGTACTTC. Amino acid sequence: CASSWTGNEQYF. The chain uses TRBV5-4 and TRBJ2-7, with 8 bases that match TRBD1. CDR1 is SGHNT, CDR2 YYREEE, per germline (reference sequence). Germline trimming cut 3 bases from V and 5 bases from J; bases unmatched to any gene: 1. CDR3 size: 12 residues.

The V and J genes are TRBV18 and TRBJ2-3; no clear D gene. With 6 bases removed from V and 1 base from J, the gap between germline ends came to 8 bases. Per the germline V gene, CDR1 is KGHSH and CDR2 is LQKENI. The CDR3 sequence is 13 residues long. This CDR3 is CASSRDRTDTQYF. CDR3 DNA: TGTGCCAGCTCCCGCGATCGCACAGATACGCAGTATTTT.

In DNA, the CDR3 is TGTGCCAGCAGTGCACAGGTATACACTGAAGCTTTCTTT. Amino acids: CASSAQVYTEAFF. V and J are TRBV2 and TRBJ1-1, with a weak D call TRBD1 (5 bases). V lost 4 bases, J lost 3 bases, and 9 bases lay in between. The CDR3 runs to 13 residues. Germline assignment: CDR1 SNHLY and CDR2 FYNNEI.

This rearrangement joins TRBV14 to TRBJ1-1, with 8 bases fitting TRBD1. This CDR3 contains 15 residues. Germline V lookup: CDR1 SGHDN, CDR2 FVKESK. V lost 4 bases and J lost 2; bases outside the gene matches: 6. CDR3 DNA: TGTGCCAGCAGCCCTAGACAGGGGATAAACACTGAAGCTTTCTTT. This sequence encodes CASSPRQGINTEAFF.

The rearrangement joins TRBV19 to TRBJ1-2, with no clear D. V lost 4 bases and J lost 2, with 5 bases in between. From germline, CDR1 is LNHDA and CDR2 SQIVND (reference sequence). This CDR3 is built from 12 residues. The CDR3 loop is CASSKANYGYTF. The CDR3 DNA sequence: TGTGCCAGTAGTAAAGCGAACTATGGCTACACCTTC.

The J gene is TRBJ1-3, the V gene TRBV7-9; tentatively, D is TRBD1 (5 bases). The ends were cut back, 2 bases at V and 4 bases at J, with 12 bases in the middle. This CDR3 has 15 residues. The V gene's germline CDR1 is SEHNR and CDR2 FQNEAQ (reference sequence). The CDR3 sequence is CASSLRGGRGNTIYF. The CDR3 DNA reads as TGTGCCAGCAGCTTACGGGGGGGAAGAGGAAACACCATATATTTT.

This chain uses TRBV4-1 with TRBJ1-4; 9 bases match TRBD1. Germline V gives CDR1 MGHRA, CDR2 YSYEKL. The trim removed 1 base at V and 5 bases at J, leaving 5 bases unmatched. The CDR3 consists of 16 residues. The CDR3 loop is CASSQGNRGRNEKLFF. In DNA form, the CDR3 reads TGCGCCAGCAGCCAAGGAAACAGGGGGCGGAATGAAAAACTGTTTTTT.

J is TRBJ1-2 and V is TRBV18; 9 bases agree with TRBD1. V shed 3 bases, J shed 0 bases, and the junction held 5 bases outside the gene matches. CDR1 is KGHSH and CDR2 is LQKENI in the germline V gene. The CDR3 contains 16 residues. This CDR3 is CASSPQDRGANYGYTF. The CDR3 DNA follows: TGTGCCAGCTCACCTCAGGACAGGGGAGCTAACTATGGCTACACCTTC.

The chain uses TRBV2 and TRBJ1-1; 7 nucleotides agree with TRBD1. The CDR3 runs to 15 residues. Trimming took 4 bases from V and 3 from J; bases not matched to a gene: 8. Germline values: CDR1 SNHLY, CDR2 FYNNEI. Here the CDR3 DNA reads TGTGCCAGCAGTGGGCGGCTTGACAGGGACACTGAAGCTTTCTTT. Residues: CASSGRLDRDTEAFF.

This chain uses TRBV28 with TRBJ1-1; D unresolved. Germline lookup yields CDR1 MDHEN and CDR2 SYDVKM. Trimming removed 6 bases at V and 0 bases at J, with 17 bases between. The CDR3 runs to 16 residues. CDR3 coding DNA: TGTGCCAGCAGCTCCCGTTATGGGCCTATGAACACTGAAGCTTTCTTT. This encodes CASSSRYGPMNTEAFF.

J is TRBJ2-5 and V is TRBV18, with D possibly being TRBD1 (5 bases). V was pared by 5 bases and J by 5 bases, with 12 bases between. This CDR3 has 13 residues. Per germline, CDR1 KGHSH and CDR2 LQKENI. The CDR3 DNA reads as TGTGCCAGCTCATGGGCAGGGATCGAGACCCAGTACTTC. It yields the protein CASSWAGIETQYF. Combining the CDR3 with reference TRBV18 and TRBJ2-5 gives the whole variable domain NAGVMQNPRHLVRRRGQEARLRCSPMKGHSHVYWYRQLPEEGLKFMVYLQKENIIDESGMPKERFSAEFPKEGPSILRIQQVVRGDSAAYFCASSWAGIETQYFGPGTRLLVL.

The genes are TRBV4-2 and TRBJ1-6, with D possibly matching TRBD1 (5 bases). Trimming pared 2 bases from V and 8 bases from J, leaving 13 bases between. In germline, CDR1 is LGHNA, CDR2 YNFKEQ. The CDR3 length is 15 residues. CDR3 residues: CASSQMGLSDSPLHF. The CDR3 coding sequence is TGTGCCAGCAGCCAAATGGGACTTTCAGATTCACCCCTCCACTTT.

CDR3 in amino acids: CASSGPGGRWISGELFF. The CDR3 bases are TGTGCCAGCAGTGGACCAGGGGGAAGGTGGATCTCCGGGGAGCTGTTTTTT. The V call is TRBV2, the J call TRBJ2-2; 7 bases are shared with TRBD1. J gave up 6 bases and V 4 bases, and 14 bases lay outside the gene matches. Germline loops: CDR1 SNHLY, CDR2 FYNNEI. The CDR3 runs 17 residues.

This clone has only a few counts. The chain links TRBV28 to TRBJ1-2; D remains unclear. V lost 5 bases and J 2 bases, leaving 18 bases between the germline ends. The CDR3 is made up of 16 amino acids. CDR1 MDHEN and CDR2 SYDVKM come from the germline V gene. CDR3 protein: CASSPPEGRTNYGYTF. The CDR3 DNA reads as TGTGCCAGCAGTCCTCCTGAGGGCCGAACGAACTATGGCTACACCTTC.